This T cell receptor (beta chain) was recorded in a study of cytomegalovirus exposure and HLA in healthy donors. The primer mix had 60 Vbeta and 13 Jbeta primers. The table came from immunoSEQ multiplex PCR; TCRdb's copy has only in-frame clones and leaves some out. The sample yields approximately 100,000 clones, 70% to 80% seen once. The V gene lost 5 bases and the J gene lost 3 bases, with 7 bases spanning the gap. Germline V CDR1 and CDR2: MDHEN, SYDVKM. The CDR3 contains 12 residues. Points from the study as a whole: Previously analyzed data showed that most TCR beta V segments were productive at a frequency of about 87% or about 30%. Researchers reported in a later analysis that a missense DCLRE1C variant was tied to TCR beta V- and J-gene trimming.

On this clone: Its cognate antigen is unknown.

V and J are TRBV28 and TRBJ1-2, with D possibly TRBD1 on 6 matching bases. The TCR originated in a woman aged 35 to 49 in good health and CMV-seronegative. The specimen was PBMCs. The CDR3 sequence: CASSRGYYGYTF. Here the CDR3 DNA reads TGTGCCAGCAGTAGGGGGTACTATGGCTACACCTTC.